This entry features one T cell receptor (beta chain) sequence. Its specificity is not known. Sequencing used immunoSEQ multiplex PCR; TCRdb keeps in-frame clones, though not all of them. This sample has about 6,900 clones, with just under 75% found just once. Germline assignment: CDR1 SGHDT and CDR2 YYEEEE. Trimming took 0 bases from V and 4 from J, leaving 10 bases between them. The CDR3 spans 14 residues. The sample belongs to a study of tumor-infiltrating lymphocytes in localized non-small cell lung cancer. Study-level findings and limits: Different pieces of the same tissue went to different assays, confounding technical variation with intratumor heterogeneity.

The TCR sequence derives from a human donor with non-small cell lung cancer. The chain carries TRBV5-6 and TRBJ1-2, with D unresolved. Material for sequencing was lung tumor tissue. The CDR3 DNA reads TGTGCCAGCAGCTTGGACAGATCCTTCTATGGCTACACCTTC. It is translated as CASSLDRSFYGYTF. Full variable domain (missing parts from reference TRBV5-6 and TRBJ1-2): DAGVTQSPTHLIKTRGQQVTLRCSPKSGHDTVSWYQQALGQGPQFIFQYYEEEERQRGNFPDRFSGHQFPNYSSELNVNALLLGDSALYLCASSLDRSFYGYTFGSGTRLTVV.